This T cell receptor (beta chain) was sequenced for a study of CD8 T cells in ankylosing spondylitis. Whole-study findings and limits: Reports say disease-linked clones showed up significantly more in matched ankylosing spondylitis synovial fluid. One TCR beta motif, made up of roughly eight highly homologous variants, appeared characteristic of ankylosing spondylitis blood. Earlier literature documents some of the motif variants in reactive arthritis synovial fluid and blood.

This clonotype showed up many times. What it recognizes is unknown. V was clipped by 5 bases and J by 8 bases, with 12 bases between them. The germline CDR1 and CDR2 sequences are SGHTA and FQGNSA. The CDR3 is 13 residues long. Quantitative 5'-RACE with molecular barcodes produced the TCR beta libraries. TCRdb itself ran the 5' RACE reads through MiXCR, one entry per CDR3 protein. The repertoire includes 390,000 or so distinct CDR3 sequences, 20% to 25% of them detected once, and around 17% sits in the top ten. The chain couples TRBV7-2 to TRBJ1-4, with D unresolved. Sequenced sample: blood, either unsorted or a sorted T cell fraction (not recorded which). This receptor was taken from a male donor with ankylosing spondylitis. CDR3 loop: CASSQNEREKLFF. CDR3 nucleotide sequence: TGTGCCAGCAGCCAAAACGAGAGGGAAAAACTGTTTTTT.